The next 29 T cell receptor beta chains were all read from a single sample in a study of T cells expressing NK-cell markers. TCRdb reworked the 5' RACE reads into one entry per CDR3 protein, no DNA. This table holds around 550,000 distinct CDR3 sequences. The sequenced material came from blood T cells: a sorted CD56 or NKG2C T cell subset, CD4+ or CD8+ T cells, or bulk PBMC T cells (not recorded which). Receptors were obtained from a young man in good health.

CDR3 in amino acids: CASSAQNTYNEQFF. V and J are TRBV7-9 and TRBJ2-1. This CDR3 comprises 14 residues. Germline loops: CDR1 SEHNR, CDR2 FQNEAQ (reference sequence).

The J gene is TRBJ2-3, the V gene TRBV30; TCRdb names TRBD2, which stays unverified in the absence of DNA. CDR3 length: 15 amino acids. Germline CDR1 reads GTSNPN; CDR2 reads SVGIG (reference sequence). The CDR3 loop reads CAWSFGRRVSDTQYF.

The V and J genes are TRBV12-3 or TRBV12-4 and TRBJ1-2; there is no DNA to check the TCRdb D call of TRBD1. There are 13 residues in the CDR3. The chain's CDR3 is CASSPGTGGGYTF.

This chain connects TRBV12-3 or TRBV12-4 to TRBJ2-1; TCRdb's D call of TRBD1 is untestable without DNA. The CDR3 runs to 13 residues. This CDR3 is CASSDPGSTEQFF.

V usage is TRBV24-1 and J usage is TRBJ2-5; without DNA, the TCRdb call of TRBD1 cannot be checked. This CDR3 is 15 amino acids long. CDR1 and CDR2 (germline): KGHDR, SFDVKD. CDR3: CATSDARTGRETQYF.

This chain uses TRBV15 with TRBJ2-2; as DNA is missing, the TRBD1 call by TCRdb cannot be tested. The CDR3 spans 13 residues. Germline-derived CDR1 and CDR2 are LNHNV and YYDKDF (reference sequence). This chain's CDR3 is CATTPGATGELFF.

Here the CDR3 reads CASSSIRTGSGNTIYF. The chain is built from TRBV7-2 and TRBJ1-3; without DNA, the TCRdb call of TRBD1 cannot be checked. The CDR3 covers 16 residues. Germline assignment: CDR1 SGHTA and CDR2 FQGNSA.

The chain's CDR3 is CATTFLTSGNQETQYF. V gene TRBV6-1 combines with J gene TRBJ2-5; TCRdb indicates TRBD2, and absent DNA this call remains unverified. This CDR3 has 16 residues. The germline V gene has CDR1 MNHNS and CDR2 SASEGT.

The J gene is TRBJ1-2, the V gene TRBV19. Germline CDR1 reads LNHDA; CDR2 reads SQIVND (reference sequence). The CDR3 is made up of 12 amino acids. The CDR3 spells CASSPETEGYTF.

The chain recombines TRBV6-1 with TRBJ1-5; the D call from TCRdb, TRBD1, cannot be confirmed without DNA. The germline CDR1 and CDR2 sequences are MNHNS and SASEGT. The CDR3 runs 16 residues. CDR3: CASRRNRGLGNQPQHF.

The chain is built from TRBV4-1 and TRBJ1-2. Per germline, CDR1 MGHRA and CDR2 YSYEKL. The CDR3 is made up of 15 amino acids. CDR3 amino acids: CASSQEGRTSYGYTF.

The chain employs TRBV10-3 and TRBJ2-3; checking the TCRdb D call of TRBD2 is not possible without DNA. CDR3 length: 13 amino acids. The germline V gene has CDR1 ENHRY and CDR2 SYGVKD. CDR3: CAIRSGETDTQYF.

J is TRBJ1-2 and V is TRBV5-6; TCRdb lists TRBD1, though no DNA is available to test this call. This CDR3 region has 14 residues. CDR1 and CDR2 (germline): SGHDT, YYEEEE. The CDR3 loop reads CASSFPDRGYGYTF.

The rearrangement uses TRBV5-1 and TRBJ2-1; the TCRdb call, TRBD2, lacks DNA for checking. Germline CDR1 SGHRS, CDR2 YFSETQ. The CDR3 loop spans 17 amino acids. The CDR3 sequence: CASSLTGEGLGHNEQFF.

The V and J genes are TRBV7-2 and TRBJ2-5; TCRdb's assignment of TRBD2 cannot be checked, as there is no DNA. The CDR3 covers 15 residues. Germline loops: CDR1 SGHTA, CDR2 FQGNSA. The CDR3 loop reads CASSLWGGGQETQYF.

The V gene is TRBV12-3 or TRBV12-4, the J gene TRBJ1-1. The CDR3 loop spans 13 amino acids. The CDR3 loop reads CASSPRTQLGAFF.

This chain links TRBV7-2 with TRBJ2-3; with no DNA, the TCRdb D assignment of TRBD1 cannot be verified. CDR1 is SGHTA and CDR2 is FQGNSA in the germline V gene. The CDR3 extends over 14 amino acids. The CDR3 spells CASSWDSSTDTQYF. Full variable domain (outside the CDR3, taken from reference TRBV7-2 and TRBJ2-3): GAGVSQSPSNKVTEKGKDVELRCDPISGHTALYWYRQSLGQGLEFLIYFQGNSAPDKSGLPSDRFSAERTGGSVSTLTIQRTQQEDSAVYLCASSWDSSTDTQYFGPGTRLTVL.

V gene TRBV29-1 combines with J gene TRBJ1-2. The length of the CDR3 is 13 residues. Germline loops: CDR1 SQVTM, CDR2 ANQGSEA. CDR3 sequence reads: CSVVQPEDYGYTF.

The CDR3 loop reads CASSLGTGSNTDTQYF. This chain links TRBV11-2 with TRBJ2-3; TCRdb returns TRBD1, unconfirmable since there is no DNA. This CDR3 spans 16 amino acids. Germline lookup yields CDR1 SGHAT and CDR2 FQNNGV.

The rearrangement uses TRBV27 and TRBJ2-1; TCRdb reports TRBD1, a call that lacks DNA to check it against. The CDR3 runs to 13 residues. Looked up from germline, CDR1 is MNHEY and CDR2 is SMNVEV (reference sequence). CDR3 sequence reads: CASTRGWRDEQFF.

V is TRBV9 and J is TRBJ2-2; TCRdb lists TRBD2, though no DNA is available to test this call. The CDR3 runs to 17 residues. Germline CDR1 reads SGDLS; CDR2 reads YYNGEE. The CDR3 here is CASSDDPGLLPGGELFF.

This CDR3 is CASSWRNTGELFF. The chain recombines TRBV5-4 with TRBJ2-2. The CDR3 loop spans 13 amino acids. The germline gives CDR1 SGHNT, CDR2 YYREEE (reference sequence).

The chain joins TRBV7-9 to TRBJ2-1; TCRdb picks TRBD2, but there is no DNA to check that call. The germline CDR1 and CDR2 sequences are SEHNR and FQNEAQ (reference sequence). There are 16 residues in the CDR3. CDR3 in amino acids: CASSSTSSGRANEQFF.

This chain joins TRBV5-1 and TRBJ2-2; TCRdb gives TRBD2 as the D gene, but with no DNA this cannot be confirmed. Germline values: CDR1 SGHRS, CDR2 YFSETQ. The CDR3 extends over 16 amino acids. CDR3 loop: CASSLSGRADTGELFF.

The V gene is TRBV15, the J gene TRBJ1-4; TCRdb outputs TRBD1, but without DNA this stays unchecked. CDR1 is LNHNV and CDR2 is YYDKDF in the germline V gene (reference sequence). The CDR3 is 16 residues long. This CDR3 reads CATSRDSTGDNEKLFF.

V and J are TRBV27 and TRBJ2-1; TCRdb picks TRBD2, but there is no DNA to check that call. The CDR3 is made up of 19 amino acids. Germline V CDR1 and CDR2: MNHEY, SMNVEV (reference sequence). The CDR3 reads CASSRQGLAGEGPYNEQFF.

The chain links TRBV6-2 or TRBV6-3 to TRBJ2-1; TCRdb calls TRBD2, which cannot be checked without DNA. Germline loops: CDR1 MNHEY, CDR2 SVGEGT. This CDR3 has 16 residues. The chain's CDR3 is CASSTAGLAGENEQFF.

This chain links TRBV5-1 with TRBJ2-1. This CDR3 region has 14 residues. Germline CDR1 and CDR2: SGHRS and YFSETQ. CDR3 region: CASSSGRRIGEQFF.

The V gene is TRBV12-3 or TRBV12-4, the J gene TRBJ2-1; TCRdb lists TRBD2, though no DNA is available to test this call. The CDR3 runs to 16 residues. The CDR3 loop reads CASSLDGTSRYNEQFF.